Each of the 20 T cell receptor beta chains below was sequenced from the same sample in a study of breast tumors, draining lymph nodes, adjacent tissues. Using its own MiXCR run on the multiplex PCR reads, TCRdb lists one record per CDR3 protein. The sample lists about 180,000 distinct CDR3 sequences; 33% were seen once. Axillary draining lymph nodes of breast cancer patients supplied the node samples. The specimen sequenced was axillary lymph node tissue. These receptors were collected from a female donor with breast cancer. Some clones in this sample may be carry-over from other donors' samples.

This clonotype was observed many times. CDR3 loop: CASSAIPGVTDTQYF. CDR3 nucleotide sequence: TGTGCCAGCAGTGCCATCCCTGGAGTCACAGATACGCAGTATTTT. J is TRBJ2-3 and V is TRBV2; D is unresolved. Between the trimmed V and J ends, which lost 4 bases and 2 bases, there was a span of 13 bases. The germline CDR1 and CDR2 sequences are SNHLY and FYNNEI. The CDR3 length is 15 residues.

The V gene is TRBV9, the J gene TRBJ2-1; the match to TRBD1 covers 7 bases. The germline gives CDR1 SGDLS, CDR2 YYNGEE. V lost 0 bases to trimming and J lost 4 bases; unmatched junction nucleotides: 10. This CDR3 region has 17 residues. The CDR3 sequence: CASSVEAGGITYNEQFF. The CDR3 coding sequence is TGTGCCAGCAGCGTAGAGGCAGGGGGAATTACATACAATGAGCAGTTCTTC.

In this sample, this clonotype turned up a few times. A read error may be the cause here, since a much bigger clone is one base away. The rearrangement uses TRBV20-1 and TRBJ2-2; TRBD2 matches at 8 bases. This CDR3 is 15 amino acids long. Germline values: CDR1 DFQATT, CDR2 SNEGSKA (reference sequence). The CDR3 protein is CSASGGSGSTGEPFF. The CDR3 DNA is TGCAGTGCCAGCGGGGGAAGCGGGAGCACCGGGGAGCCGTTTTTT.

This clonotype was picked up many times. The chain has TRBV7-2 and TRBJ1-2, with unresolved D. V dropped 6 bases and J dropped 2 bases, with 13 bases sitting between them. Germline V gives CDR1 SGHTA, CDR2 FQGNSA. This CDR3 spans 14 amino acids. DNA of the CDR3: TGTGCCAGCAGGACGGGAACTTTAAACTATGGCTACACCTTC. This codes for CASRTGTLNYGYTF.

The chain links TRBV20-1 to TRBJ2-2, with 7 bases identical to TRBD2. In germline, CDR1 is DFQATT, CDR2 SNEGSKA (reference sequence). The V and J ends lost 4 bases and 6 bases, in that order; junction bases with no gene match: 11. This CDR3 is built from 15 residues. This CDR3 is CSATSSGVRAGELFF. The CDR3 bases are TGCAGTGCTACCTCAAGCGGGGTGAGAGCCGGGGAGCTGTTTTTT.

As regards this clonotype: This sequence may be a read error, since a much larger clone differs from it by one base. This sequence joins TRBV6-2 or TRBV6-3 and TRBJ2-5; the D gene is possibly TRBD2 (5 bases). This CDR3 has 13 amino acids. In germline, CDR1 is MNHEY, CDR2 SVGEGT. V was trimmed by 8 bases and J by 5 bases, leaving 15 bases between them. CDR3 in amino acids: CASGGGYAETQYF. CDR3 DNA: TGTGCCAGCGGAGGAGGCTATGCCGAGACCCAGTACTTC.

The chain carries TRBV19 and TRBJ1-1; no reliable D call. This CDR3 has 14 amino acids. Trimming removed 6 bases from V and 1 base from J, with 12 bases in between. Per the germline V gene, CDR1 is LNHDA and CDR2 is SQIVND (reference sequence). CDR3 bases: TGTGCCAGTAGCGAAGACGGTGGGAACACTGAAGCTTTCTTT. This sequence encodes CASSEDGGNTEAFF.

This clonotype was seen many times. The chain joins TRBV12-3 or TRBV12-4 to TRBJ2-7; 7 nucleotides match TRBD2. The CDR3 contains 15 residues. The V and J ends lost 5 bases and 0 bases, in that order; junction bases with no gene match: 7. Written as DNA, the CDR3 is TGTGCCAGCAGTCCCCCGCGGGGGATCTCCTACGAGCAGTACTTC. It yields the protein CASSPPRGISYEQYF.

This clonotype occurred many times. CDR3 in DNA: TGTGCCACCGGTTATGTGACGGTCCAACGCAAGGACTACGAGCAGTACTTC. As protein: CATGYVTVQRKDYEQYF. The chain uses TRBV27 and TRBJ2-7; D not resolved. The CDR3 runs to 17 residues. V was clipped by 10 bases and J by 3 bases, with 28 bases between them. The germline V gene encodes CDR1 MNHEY and CDR2 SMNVEV (reference sequence).

This chain links TRBV11-2 with TRBJ2-3, with TRBD2 matching 7 bases. The CDR3 length is 16 residues. Germline V gene sequence: CDR1 SGHAT, CDR2 FQNNGV. With 3 bases clipped from V and 7 bases from J, the junction kept 13 bases outside the gene matches. The CDR3 reads CASSLGLRLGSHTQYF. The CDR3 bases are TGTGCCAGCAGCTTGGGACTACGGTTGGGGTCCCATACGCAGTATTTT.

Remarks on this clonotype: Relative to the germline gene, one junction end is altered; a read error may explain this. The chain is built from TRBV5-5 and TRBJ2-6; D tentatively fits TRBD1 or TRBD2 (6 bases each). Germline CDR1 is SGHKS and CDR2 is YYEKEE (reference sequence). The CDR3 loop spans 15 amino acids. The CDR3 loop reads CASSLMGPGATVLTF. The CDR3 DNA follows: TGTGCCAGCAGCTTGATGGGACCGGGGGCCACCGTCCTGACTTTC.

This clonotype has ten or more counts. The chain links TRBV5-1 to TRBJ1-6; D gene uncertain. The CDR3 totals 14 residues. Germline CDR1 and CDR2: SGHRS and YFSETQ. V gave up 0 bases and J gave up 7 bases, with 8 bases separating them. The CDR3 DNA follows: TGCGCCAGCAGCTTGGGAACTTCGAATTCACCCCTCCACTTT. Its protein is CASSLGTSNSPLHF. Together with reference TRBV5-1 and TRBJ1-6, the CDR3 gives the full variable domain: KAGVTQTPRYLIKTRGQQVTLSCSPISGHRSVSWYQQTPGQGLQFLFEYFSETQRNKGNFPGRFSGRQFSNSRSEMNVSTLELGDSALYLCASSLGTSNSPLHFGNGTRLTVT.

This clonotype showed up just a few times. Since a much larger clone is just one base distant, this may be a read error. V is TRBV20-1 and J is TRBJ2-1, with a weak D call TRBD1 (5 bases). The CDR3 extends over 13 amino acids. The germline gives CDR1 DFQATT, CDR2 SNEGSKA (reference sequence). CDR3 sequence reads: CSASRVAYNAQFF. DNA of the CDR3: TGCAGTGCTAGCAGGGTAGCCTACAATGCGCAGTTCTTC.

The chain has TRBV20-1 and TRBJ1-2, with D possibly being TRBD1 (6 bases). The CDR3 totals 11 residues. Germline V gene lookup returns CDR1 DFQATT and CDR2 SNEGSKA (reference sequence). Here the CDR3 DNA reads TGCAGCCAAGGGGGGGTCGGAGGCTACACCTTC. This codes for CSQGGVGGYTF.

Ten or more counts support this clonotype. This sequence joins TRBV7-8 and TRBJ2-1; 8 bases map to TRBD2. CDR3 length: 16 amino acids. Losses at the gene ends were 0 bases for V and 4 bases for J; bases not matched to a gene: 5. Germline CDR1 and CDR2: SGHVS and FQNEAQ. CDR3 bases: TGTGCCAGCAGCTTAGCCGGGGGGGCCGTTTACAATGAGCAGTTCTTC. Its translation is CASSLAGGAVYNEQFF.

Points on this clonotype: The germline gene is not matched at one end of the junction; a read error may be the cause. The rearrangement links TRBV11-2 to TRBJ2-1; maybe TRBD2 (6 bases). The CDR3 is 17 residues long. Germline CDR1 is SGHAT and CDR2 is FQNNGV. In DNA form, the CDR3 reads TGCGCCAGCAGCTTGTTTCCGGCGGGGTCGGGGGACAATGAGCAGTTCTTC. Its translation is CASSLFPAGSGDNEQFF.

This clonotype was seen more than once but under ten times. This may stem from a read error, because a much larger clone lies one nucleotide away. V and J are TRBV9 and TRBJ2-1; 7 nucleotides match TRBD2. CDR1 is SGDLS and CDR2 is YYNGEE in the germline V gene. The CDR3 extends over 15 amino acids. CDR3 DNA: TGTGCCAGCAGCCCGGGGGGAGGGATGTACAATGAGCCGTTCTTC. Translation gives CASSPGGGMYNEPFF.

As for this clonotype: A much larger clone differs from this one at a single base, so this may be a read error. The chain recombines TRBV7-2 with TRBJ2-7; the D gene is possibly TRBD2 (6 bases). Germline V gives CDR1 SGHTA, CDR2 FQGNSA. The CDR3 runs 14 residues. The CDR3 sequence: CASSLRGANYGQYF. CDR3 nucleotides: TGTGCCAGCAGCTTACGCGGGGCGAATTACGGGCAGTACTTC.

There are many counts of this clonotype. The rearrangement links TRBV9 to TRBJ2-7; 8 bases align to TRBD2. CDR3 size: 15 residues. The V gene's germline CDR1 is SGDLS and CDR2 YYNGEE. V was pared by 3 bases and J by 3 bases, with 8 bases of the junction left unmatched. CDR3 protein: CASSEGTSFIYEQYF. CDR3 nucleotides: TGTGCCAGCAGCGAGGGGACTAGTTTTATCTACGAGCAGTACTTC. The full variable domain, in which reference TRBV9 and TRBJ2-7 provide the parts outside the CDR3, is DSGVTQTPKHLITATGQRVTLRCSPRSGDLSVYWYQQSLDQGLQFLIQYYNGEERAKGNILERFSAQQFPDLHSELNLSSLELGDSALYFCASSEGTSFIYEQYFGPGTRLTVT.

This clonotype has a handful of counts. The chain is built from TRBV20-1 and TRBJ1-1, with TRBD1 as a possible D gene (6 bases). V was trimmed by 5 bases and J by 2 bases, leaving 18 bases between them. The CDR3 extends over 15 amino acids. CDR1 and CDR2 from the germline V gene are DFQATT and SNEGSKA (reference sequence). DNA for the CDR3: TGCAGTGCTGAACCCTTCAGGGGAGCAAACACTGAAGCTTTCTTT. This sequence encodes CSAEPFRGANTEAFF.